This T cell receptor beta chain was recovered during a study of shared clonotypes between healthy human individuals. As for this clone: What it binds is not known.

Germline V gene data show CDR1 as SGHRS and CDR2 as YFSETQ. The J segment lost 3 bases and the V segment lost 1 base, leaving 2 bases of the junction unmatched. CDR3 length: 15 amino acids. CD45RA-negative memory and CD45RA+ naive subsets were split from the CD4+ cells. Assay used: immunoSEQ multiplex PCR; TCRdb lists only in-frame clones, some missing. The sample yields roughly 2.6 million clones, more than 80% seen once. Whole-study findings and limits: Four donors had 5% to 6% of their naive CD4 clonotypes in common. Exclusively blood specimens were collected; tissue repertoires likely differ.

The source material was naive CD4+ T cells sorted from blood. Specified subset: CD45RA+ positively selected. The J gene is TRBJ2-5, the V gene TRBV5-1, with 11 nucleotides matching TRBD2. The sequence was collected from a man aged 18 to 29 in good health. The CDR3 region has the DNA TGCGCCAGCAGCTTGATGGGACTAGCGGAAGAGACCCAGTACTTC. It specifies CASSLMGLAEETQYF.